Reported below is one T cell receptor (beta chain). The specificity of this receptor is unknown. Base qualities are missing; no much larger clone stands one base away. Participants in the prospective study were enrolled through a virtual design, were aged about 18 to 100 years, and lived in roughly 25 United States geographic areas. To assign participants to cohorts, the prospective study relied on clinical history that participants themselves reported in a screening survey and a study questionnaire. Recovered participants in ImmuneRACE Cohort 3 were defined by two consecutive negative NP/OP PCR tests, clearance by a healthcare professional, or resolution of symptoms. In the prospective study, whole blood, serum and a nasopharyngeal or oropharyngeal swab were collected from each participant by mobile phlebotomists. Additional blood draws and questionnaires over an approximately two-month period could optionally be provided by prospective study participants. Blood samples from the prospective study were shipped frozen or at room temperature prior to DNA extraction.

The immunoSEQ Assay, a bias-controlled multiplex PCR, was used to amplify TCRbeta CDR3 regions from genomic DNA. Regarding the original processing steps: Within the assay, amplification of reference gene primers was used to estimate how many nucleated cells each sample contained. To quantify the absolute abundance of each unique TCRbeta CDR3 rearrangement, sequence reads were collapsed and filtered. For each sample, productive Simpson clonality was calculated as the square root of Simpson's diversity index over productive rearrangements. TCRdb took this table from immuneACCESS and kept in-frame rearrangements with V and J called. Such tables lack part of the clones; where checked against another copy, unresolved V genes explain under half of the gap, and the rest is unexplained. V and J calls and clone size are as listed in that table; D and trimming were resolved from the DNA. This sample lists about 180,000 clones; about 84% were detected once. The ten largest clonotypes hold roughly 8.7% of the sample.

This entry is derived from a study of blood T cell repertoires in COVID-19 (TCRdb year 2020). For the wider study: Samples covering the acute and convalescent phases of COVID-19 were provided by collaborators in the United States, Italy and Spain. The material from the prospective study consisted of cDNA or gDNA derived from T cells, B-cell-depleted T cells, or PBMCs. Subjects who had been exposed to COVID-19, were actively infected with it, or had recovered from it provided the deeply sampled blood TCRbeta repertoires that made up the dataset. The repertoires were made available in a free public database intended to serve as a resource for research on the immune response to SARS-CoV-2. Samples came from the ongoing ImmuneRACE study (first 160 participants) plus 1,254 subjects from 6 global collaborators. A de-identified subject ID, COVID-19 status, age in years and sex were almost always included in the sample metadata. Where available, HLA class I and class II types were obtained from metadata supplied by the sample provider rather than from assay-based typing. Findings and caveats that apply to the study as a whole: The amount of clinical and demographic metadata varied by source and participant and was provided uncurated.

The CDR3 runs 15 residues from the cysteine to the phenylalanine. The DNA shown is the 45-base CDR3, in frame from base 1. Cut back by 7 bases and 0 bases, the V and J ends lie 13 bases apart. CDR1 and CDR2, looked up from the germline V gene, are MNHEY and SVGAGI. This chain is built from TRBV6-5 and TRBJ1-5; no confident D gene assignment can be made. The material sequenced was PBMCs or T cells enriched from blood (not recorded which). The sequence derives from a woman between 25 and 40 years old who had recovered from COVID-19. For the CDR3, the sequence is CASILWSHSNQPQHF. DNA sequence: TGTGCCAGCATCCTTTGGAGTCATAGCAATCAGCCCCAGCATTTT.